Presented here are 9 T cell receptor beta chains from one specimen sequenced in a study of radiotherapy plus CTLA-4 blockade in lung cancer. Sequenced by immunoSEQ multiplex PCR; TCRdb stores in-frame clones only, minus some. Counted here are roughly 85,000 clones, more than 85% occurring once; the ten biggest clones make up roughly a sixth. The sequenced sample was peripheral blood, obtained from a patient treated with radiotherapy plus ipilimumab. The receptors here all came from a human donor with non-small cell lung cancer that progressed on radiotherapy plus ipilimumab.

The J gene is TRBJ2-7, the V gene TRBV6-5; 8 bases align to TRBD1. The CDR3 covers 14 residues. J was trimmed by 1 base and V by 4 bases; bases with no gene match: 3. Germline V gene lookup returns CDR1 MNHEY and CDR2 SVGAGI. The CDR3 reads CASSSGTGSYEQYF. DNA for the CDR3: TGTGCCAGCAGTTCGGGGACAGGTTCCTACGAGCAGTACTTC.

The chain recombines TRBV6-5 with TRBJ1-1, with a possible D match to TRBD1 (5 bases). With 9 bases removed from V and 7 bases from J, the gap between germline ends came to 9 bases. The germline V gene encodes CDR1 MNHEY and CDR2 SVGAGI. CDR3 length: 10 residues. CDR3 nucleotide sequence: TGTGCCAGTGGGGGGGATGAAGCTTTCTTT. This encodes CASGGDEAFF.

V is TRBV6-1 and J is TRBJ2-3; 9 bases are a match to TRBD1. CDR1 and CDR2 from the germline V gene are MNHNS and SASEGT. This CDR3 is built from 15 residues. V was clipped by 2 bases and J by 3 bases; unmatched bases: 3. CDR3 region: CASSEPGQGTDTQYF. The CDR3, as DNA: TGTGCCAGCAGTGAACCGGGACAGGGAACAGATACGCAGTATTTT.

The CDR3 DNA reads as TGTGCCTGGACCTCCGGGACACATAATTCACCCCTCCACTTT. The encoded protein is CAWTSGTHNSPLHF. The chain has TRBV30 and TRBJ1-6, with TRBD1 as a possible D gene (6 bases). CDR1 and CDR2 (germline): GTSNPN, SVGIG (reference sequence). CDR3 length equals 14 residues. Deletions cut 4 bases from V and 5 bases from J, with 12 bases between.

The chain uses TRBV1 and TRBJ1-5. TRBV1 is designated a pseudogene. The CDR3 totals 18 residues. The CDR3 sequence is CTSSQDLWQQNSNQPQHF. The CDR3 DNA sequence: TGCACCAGCAGCCAAGATTTGTGGCAGCAGAATAGCAATCAGCCCCAGCATTTT.

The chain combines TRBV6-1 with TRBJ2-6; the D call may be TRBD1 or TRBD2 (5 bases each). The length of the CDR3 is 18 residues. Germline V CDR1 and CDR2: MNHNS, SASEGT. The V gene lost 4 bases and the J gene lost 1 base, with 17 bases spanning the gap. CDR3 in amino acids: CASSVEGRQSSGANVLTF. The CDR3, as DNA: TGTGCCAGCAGTGTAGAGGGGCGACAATCGTCTGGGGCCAACGTCCTGACTTTC.

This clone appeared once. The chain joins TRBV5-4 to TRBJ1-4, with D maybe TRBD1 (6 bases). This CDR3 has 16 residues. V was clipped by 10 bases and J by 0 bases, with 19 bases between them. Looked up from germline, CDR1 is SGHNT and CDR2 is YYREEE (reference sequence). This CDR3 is CARGGPGRTTNEKLFF. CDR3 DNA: TGTGCCCGCGGGGGGCCAGGGAGGACAACTAATGAAAAACTGTTTTTT.

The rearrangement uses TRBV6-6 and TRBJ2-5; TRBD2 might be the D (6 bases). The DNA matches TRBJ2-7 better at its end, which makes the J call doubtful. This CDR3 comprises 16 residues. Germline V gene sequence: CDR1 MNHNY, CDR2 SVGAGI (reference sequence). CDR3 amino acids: CASSYRRGRPSYEQYF. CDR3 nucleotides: TGTGCCAGCAGTTACCGGAGGGGCCGCCCTTCCTACGAGCAGTACTTC.

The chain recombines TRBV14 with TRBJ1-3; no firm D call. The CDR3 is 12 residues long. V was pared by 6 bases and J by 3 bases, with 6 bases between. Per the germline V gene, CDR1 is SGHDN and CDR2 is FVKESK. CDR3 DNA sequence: TGTGCCAGCAGGGGGTTTGGAAACACCATATATTTT. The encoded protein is CASRGFGNTIYF. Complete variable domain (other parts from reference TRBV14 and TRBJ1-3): EAGVTQFPSHSVIEKGQTVTLRCDPISGHDNLYWYRRVMGKEIKFLLHFVKESKQDESGMPNNRFLAERTGGTYSTLKVQPAELEDSGVYFCASRGFGNTIYFGEGSWLTVV.